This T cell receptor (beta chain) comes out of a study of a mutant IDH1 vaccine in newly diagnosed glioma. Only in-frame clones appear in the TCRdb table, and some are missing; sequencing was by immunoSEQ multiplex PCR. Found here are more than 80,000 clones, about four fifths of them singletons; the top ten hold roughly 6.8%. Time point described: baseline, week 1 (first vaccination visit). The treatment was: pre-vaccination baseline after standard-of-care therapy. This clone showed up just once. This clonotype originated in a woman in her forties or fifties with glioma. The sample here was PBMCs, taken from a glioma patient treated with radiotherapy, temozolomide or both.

CDR3 sequence (DNA): TGTGCCATCAGTGAGTCGAATGCCCAAGGGGGACAGCCCCAGCATTTT. It encodes CAISESNAQGGQPQHF. The chain is built from TRBV10-3 and TRBJ1-5; D is perhaps TRBD1 (6 bases). The V end lost 0 bases, the J end lost 7 bases, and 16 bases lay between the germline ends. CDR3 size: 16 residues. Germline CDR1 and CDR2: ENHRY and SYGVKD.